This TCR beta chain derives from a study of neurological immune-mediated disorders. With 10-nucleotide random UMIs included, cDNA was synthesized by 5'RACE. TCRdb reprocessed the 5' RACE reads via MiXCR and lists one record per CDR3 protein. The table shows 39,000 or so distinct CDR3 sequences, with 2.5% occurring only once. General study findings and limits: Private repertoires in all groups were suggested by the absence of shared CDR3 amino acid sequences among expanded clones across subjects.

V was pared by 0 bases and J by 1 base, with 9 bases between. The germline V gene has CDR1 DFQATT and CDR2 SNEGSKA (reference sequence). The CDR3 is made up of 15 amino acids. This clonotype has more than one count but fewer than ten. Its target is not known. The genes are TRBV20-1 and TRBJ2-2, with D possibly being TRBD2 (5 bases). Sequenced material: PBMCs. The sequence was collected from a man aged 25 to 40 with multiple sclerosis. CDR3 DNA: TGCAGTGCTAGAGAGCGGGCCAGGAACACCGGGGAGCTGTTTTTT. This translates into CSARERARNTGELFF.